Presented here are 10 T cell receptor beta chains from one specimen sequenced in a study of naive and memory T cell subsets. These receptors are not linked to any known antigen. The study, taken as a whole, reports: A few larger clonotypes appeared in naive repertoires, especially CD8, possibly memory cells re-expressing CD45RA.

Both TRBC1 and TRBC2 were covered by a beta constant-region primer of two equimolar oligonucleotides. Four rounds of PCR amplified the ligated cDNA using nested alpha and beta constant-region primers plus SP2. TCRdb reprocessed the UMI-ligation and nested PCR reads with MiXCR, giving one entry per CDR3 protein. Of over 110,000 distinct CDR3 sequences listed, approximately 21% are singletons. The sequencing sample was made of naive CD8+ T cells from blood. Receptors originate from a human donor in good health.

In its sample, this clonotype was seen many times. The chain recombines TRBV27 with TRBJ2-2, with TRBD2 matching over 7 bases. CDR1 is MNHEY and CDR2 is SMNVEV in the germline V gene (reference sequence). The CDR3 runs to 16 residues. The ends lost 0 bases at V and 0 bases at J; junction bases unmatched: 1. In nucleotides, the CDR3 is TGTGCCAGCAGTTTATCGGGGAGGGCGAACACCGGGGAGCTGTTTTTT. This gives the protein CASSLSGRANTGELFF.

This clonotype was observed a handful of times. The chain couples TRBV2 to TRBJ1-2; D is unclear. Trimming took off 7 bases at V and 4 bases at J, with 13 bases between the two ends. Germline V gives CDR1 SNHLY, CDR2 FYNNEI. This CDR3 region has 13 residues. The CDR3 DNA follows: TGTGCCAGCATGAGGACTCCCAGCTATGGCTACACCTTC. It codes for CASMRTPSYGYTF.

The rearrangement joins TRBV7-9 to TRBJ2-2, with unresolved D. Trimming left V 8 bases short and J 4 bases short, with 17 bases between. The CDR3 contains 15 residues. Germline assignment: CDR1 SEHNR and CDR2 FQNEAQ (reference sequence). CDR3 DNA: TGTGCCAGCCTTACCGGTAGCTTTACCACCGGGGAGCTGTTTTTT. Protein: CASLTGSFTTGELFF.

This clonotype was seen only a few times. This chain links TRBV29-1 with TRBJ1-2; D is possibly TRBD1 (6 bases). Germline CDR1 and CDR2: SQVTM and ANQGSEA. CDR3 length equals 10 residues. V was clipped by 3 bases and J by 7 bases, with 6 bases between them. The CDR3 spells CSVDRGGYTF. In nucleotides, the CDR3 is TGCAGCGTTGACAGGGGTGGCTACACCTTC.

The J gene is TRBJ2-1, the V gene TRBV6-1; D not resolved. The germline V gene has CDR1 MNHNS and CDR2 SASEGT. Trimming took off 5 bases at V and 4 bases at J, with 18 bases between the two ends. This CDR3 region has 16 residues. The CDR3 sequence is CASSPPGGVKYNEQFF. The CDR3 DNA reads TGTGCCAGCAGTCCCCCAGGCGGAGTTAAGTACAATGAGCAGTTCTTC.

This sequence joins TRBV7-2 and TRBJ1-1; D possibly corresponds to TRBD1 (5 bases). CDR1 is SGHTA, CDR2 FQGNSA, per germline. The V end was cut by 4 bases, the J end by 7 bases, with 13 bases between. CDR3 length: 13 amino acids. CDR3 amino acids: CASSSTRGGEAFF. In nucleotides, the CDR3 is TGTGCCAGCAGCTCCACTCGCGGGGGTGAAGCTTTCTTT.

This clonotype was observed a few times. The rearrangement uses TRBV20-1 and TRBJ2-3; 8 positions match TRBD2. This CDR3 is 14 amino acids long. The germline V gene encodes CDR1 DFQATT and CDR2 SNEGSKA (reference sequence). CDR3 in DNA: TGCGGGTCTTCCGGGGGCGGGAGGACAGATACGCAGTATTTT. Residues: CGSSGGGRTDTQYF.

The CDR3 sequence is CASSEARSRSSSYNEQFF. The CDR3 region has the DNA TGTGCCAGCAGTGAAGCTAGGAGTCGGAGTAGCTCCTACAATGAGCAGTTCTTC. V gene TRBV2 combines with J gene TRBJ2-1, with unresolved D. Per germline, CDR1 SNHLY and CDR2 FYNNEI. V lost 0 bases to trimming and J lost 0 bases, with 15 bases between them. This CDR3 is built from 18 residues. The complete variable domain, with remaining parts taken from reference TRBV2 and TRBJ2-1, reads EPEVTQTPSHQVTQMGQEVILRCVPISNHLYFYWYRQILGQKVEFLVSFYNNEISEKSEIFDDQFSVERPDGSNFTLKIRSTKLEDSAMYFCASSEARSRSSSYNEQFFGPGTRLTVL.

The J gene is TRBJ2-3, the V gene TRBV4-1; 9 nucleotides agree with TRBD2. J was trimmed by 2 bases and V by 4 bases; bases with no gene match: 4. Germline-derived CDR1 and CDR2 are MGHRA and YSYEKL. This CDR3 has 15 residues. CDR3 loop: CASSPRLADTDTQYF. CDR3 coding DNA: TGCGCCAGCAGCCCGCGACTAGCGGACACAGATACGCAGTATTTT.

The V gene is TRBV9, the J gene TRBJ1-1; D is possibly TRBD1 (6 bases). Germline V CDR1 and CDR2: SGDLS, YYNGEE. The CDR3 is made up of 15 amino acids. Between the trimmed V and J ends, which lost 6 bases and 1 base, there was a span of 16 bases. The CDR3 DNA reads TGTGCCAGCACCGGGGGCAGGGTCCCGAACACTGAAGCTTTCTTT. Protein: CASTGGRVPNTEAFF.